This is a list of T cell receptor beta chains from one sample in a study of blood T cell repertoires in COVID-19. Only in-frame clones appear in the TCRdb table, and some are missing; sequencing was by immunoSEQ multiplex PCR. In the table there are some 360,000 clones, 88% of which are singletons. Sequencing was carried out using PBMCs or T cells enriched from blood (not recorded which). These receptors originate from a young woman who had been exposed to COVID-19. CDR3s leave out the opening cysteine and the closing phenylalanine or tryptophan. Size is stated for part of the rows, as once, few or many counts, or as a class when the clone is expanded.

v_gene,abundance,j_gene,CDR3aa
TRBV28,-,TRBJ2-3,ASSIITSAPDTQY
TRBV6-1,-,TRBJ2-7,ASSEWSSTYEQY
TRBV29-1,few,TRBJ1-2,SVEAMDGGGYGYT
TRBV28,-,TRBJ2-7,ASSLLASGSYEQY
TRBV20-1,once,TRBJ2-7,SASRQGGTYEQY
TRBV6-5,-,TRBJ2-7,ASTEGTGGSYEQY
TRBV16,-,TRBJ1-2,ASSQFSGALTNYGYT
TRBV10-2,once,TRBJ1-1,ASSGGGGGTEAF
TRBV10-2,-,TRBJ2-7,ASSPGTSGSYEQY
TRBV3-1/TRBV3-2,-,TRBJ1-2,ASSHDGQGAFFYGYT
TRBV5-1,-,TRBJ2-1,ASSPSGSSYEQF
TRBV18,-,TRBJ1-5,ASRLMQGAGQPQH
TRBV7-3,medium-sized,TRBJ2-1,ASSFRAGEDEQF
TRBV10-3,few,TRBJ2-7,AITRTSGSLEQY
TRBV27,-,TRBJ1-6,ASTPGREPPNSPLH
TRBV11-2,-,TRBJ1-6,ASSFWGSGGSPLH
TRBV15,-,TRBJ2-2,ATSTGRDRGPGELF
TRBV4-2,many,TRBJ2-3,ASSQAAGEGTDTQY
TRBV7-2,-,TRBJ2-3,ASSGPGLPRFTQY
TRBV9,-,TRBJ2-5,ASSEGQQKKETQY
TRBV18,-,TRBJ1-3,ASSPLRQGDSGNTIY
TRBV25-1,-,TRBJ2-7,ASRGLAGSEQY
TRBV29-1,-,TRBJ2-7,SVQSGTTYEQY
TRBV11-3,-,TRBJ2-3,ASSLTSGSGDTQY
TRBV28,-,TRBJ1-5,ASSLGRVVIQPQH
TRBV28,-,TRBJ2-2,ASSSPTANTGELF
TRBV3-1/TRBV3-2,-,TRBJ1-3,ASSDLEGASGNTIY